The clone carrying this TCR beta chain was found a few times. The data stem from a study of blood T cell repertoires in COVID-19. About the study: From T cells, B-cell-depleted T cells, or PBMCs came the material, which was cDNA or gDNA.

Profiled with immunoSEQ multiplex PCR; TCRdb holds only in-frame clones, not every one. In the table there are some 400,000 clones, 85% to 90% of which are singletons. CDR1 MGHRA and CDR2 YSYEKL come from the germline V gene. The CDR3 runs to 17 residues. Trimming removed 7 bases from V and 3 bases from J; junction bases left unmatched: 14. The TCR was taken from a human donor in a cohort sampled during active COVID-19. Sequencing used peripheral blood. The chain uses TRBV4-1 and TRBJ2-1; TRBD2 aligns across 8 bases. CDR3 sequence: CASTNRRGAKDYNEQFF. The CDR3 coding sequence is TGCGCCAGCACTAATAGGCGGGGGGCGAAGGACTACAATGAGCAGTTCTTC.